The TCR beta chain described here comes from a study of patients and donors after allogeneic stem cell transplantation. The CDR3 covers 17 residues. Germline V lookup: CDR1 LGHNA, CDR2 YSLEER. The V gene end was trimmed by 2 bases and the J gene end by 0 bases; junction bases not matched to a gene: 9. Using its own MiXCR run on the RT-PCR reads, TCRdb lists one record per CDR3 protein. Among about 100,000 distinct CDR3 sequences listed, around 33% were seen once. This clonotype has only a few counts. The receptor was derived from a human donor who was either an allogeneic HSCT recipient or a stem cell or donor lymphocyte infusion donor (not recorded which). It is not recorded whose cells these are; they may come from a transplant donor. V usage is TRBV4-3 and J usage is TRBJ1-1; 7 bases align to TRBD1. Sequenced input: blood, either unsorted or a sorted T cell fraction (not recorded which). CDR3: CASSQYRGGGMNTEAFF. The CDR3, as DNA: TGCGCCAGCAGCCAATACAGGGGAGGCGGAATGAACACTGAAGCTTTCTTT.